This T cell receptor (beta chain) was sequenced during a study of shared clonotypes between healthy human individuals (dated by TCRdb to the early 2020s). For the study in its entirety: The cohort comprised a couple of women and a few men aged 18 to 49 years. For each donor, CD4 naive and CD4 memory were each given three plates, CD8 naive was given two plates, and CD8 memory was given one plate. To estimate repertoire size and how much clonotypes are shared between individuals, the study performed deep sequencing of blood TCR repertoires from a few healthy adults. To increase sequencing depth and limit assay-specific biases, TCR repertoire library preparation and sequencing were carried out by different laboratories using diverse techniques. Between about 0.9 and 10 billion PBMCs per donor were obtained by leukapheresis.

Reading the germline V gene gives CDR1 MGHDK and CDR2 SYGVNS. From the cysteine through the phenylalanine, the CDR3 covers 12 amino acids. The read is trimmed to its CDR3 DNA, 36 bases read in frame from base 1. V is reduced by 3 bases and J by 10 bases, leaving a spacing of 12 bases between them. Paper-wide results and their limitations: Higher generation probabilities were observed for clonotypes shared by all four sorted-subset donors than for non-shared clonotypes. Because the study included a small number of donors, the genetic and exposure-history diversity represented was limited. Sampling was restricted to blood, and TCR repertoires in tissue are likely to differ from TCR repertoires in blood. Incomplete sequencing was indicated by rarefaction of sorted-subset datasets, despite the large sequencing depth. When several donors were compared, the shared fraction of clonotypes was 5% to 6.5% for naive CD4, less than 4% for naive CD8, roughly 2.3% for memory CD4, and 0.4% for memory CD8. Based on pairwise subsampling, the degree of clonotype sharing among donors was expected to be affected by sequencing depth. Naive subsets generally had larger estimated clonotype richness than memory subsets.

Donors were healthy HIV-negative adults with no recently reported acute infections or vaccinations. Only Caucasian adults living in Nashville, Tennessee, USA were represented among the donors. Magnetic negative selection was used to enrich CD4+ T cells, after which naive cells were positively selected on CD45RA and the negative fraction became the memory subset. Blood was collected by leukapheresis, and PBMCs were isolated by Ficoll-Histopaque density gradient centrifugation and then cryopreserved in liquid nitrogen vapor phase. Analytical flow cytometry was used to check the purity and quantity of each magnetically sorted T cell population. Each sorted fraction had its genomic DNA isolated and then quantified by UV absorbance on a Nanodrop 2000c. A note on this clone: Its recognized antigen is unknown. Within one base of it there is no much larger clone, and no base qualities were kept.

TCR CDR3 regions were amplified from genomic DNA by multiplex PCR using the deep immunoSEQ assay. Extracted genomic DNA from each cell subset was distributed evenly across all wells of several immunoSEQ 96-well plates, and each plate was treated as a replicate. Each replicate PCR for sorted subsets received around 0.2 ug genomic DNA, equal to roughly 33,000 T cell genomes. Purified libraries were quantified with a Qubit 3.0 fluorometer, sized on a Bioanalyzer 2100, and re-quantified with the KAPA Library Quantification kit. Every immunoSEQ 96-well plate was sequenced on a dedicated single-read 150-cycle Illumina NextSeq 550 flow cell. On the authors' methods: Because the immunoSEQ output included only junctional sequences and no quality scores, the filtering could not be the same as the filtering used for full-length reads. Sequences were annotated with PyIR, a Python wrapper for IgBLAST v1.9, and V/J genes and CDR3 were assigned using IMGT germline references. Reads with weak V/J assignments (E-value above 1e-6), missing CDR3, stop codons, out-of-frame junctions, or ambiguous translated residues were removed. A V3J clonotype was defined by an identical inferred V gene, J gene, and CDR3 amino acid sequence. Percentage overlap between repertoires was computed as shared unique clonotypes divided by the size of the smaller repertoire. Three approaches were used to assess repertoire richness: RTK rarefaction, the Chao1 estimator, and Recon v2.1 estimates of unobserved clonotypes. For all TCRbeta clonotypes obtained by the gDNA method from a handful of donors, generation probabilities were computed with OLGA. TCRdb limited this immuneACCESS table to in-frame rearrangements with V and J called. A share of clones is missing; checked studies link under half to unresolved V genes, and the rest is unexplained. V, J and clone size reflect that table, while D and trimming were determined from the DNA. This sample has about 2.3 million clones in its table, and 85% to 95% of those were observed once. Together, the top ten hold 0.39% of the sample.

The sequencing input was naive CD4+ T cells from PBMCs. In the paper's terms, the cell subset or site label means: CD45RA+ positively selected. The TCR originated in a man between 18 and 29 years old in good health. Some clones in this sample may be carry-over from other donors' samples. The chain couples TRBV25-1 to TRBJ1-2, with the identity of the D gene unclear. The CDR3 amino acid sequence is: CASSDPLRAYTF. The nucleotide sequence reads TGTGCCAGCAGTGACCCACTGAGGGCCTACACCTTC.